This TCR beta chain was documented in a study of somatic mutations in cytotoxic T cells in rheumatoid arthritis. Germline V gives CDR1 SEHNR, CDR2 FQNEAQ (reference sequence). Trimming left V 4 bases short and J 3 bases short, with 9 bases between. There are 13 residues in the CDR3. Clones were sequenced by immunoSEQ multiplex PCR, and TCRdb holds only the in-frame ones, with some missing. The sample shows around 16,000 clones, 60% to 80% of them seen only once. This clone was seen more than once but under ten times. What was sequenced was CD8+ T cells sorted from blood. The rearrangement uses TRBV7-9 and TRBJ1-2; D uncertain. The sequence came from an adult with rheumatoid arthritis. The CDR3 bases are TGTGCCAGCAGCTGGGATGAGTACTATGGCTACACCTTC. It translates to CASSWDEYYGYTF.